This is a list of T cell receptor beta chains from one sample in a study of blood T cells in healthy people across ages. TCRdb ran MiXCR on the 5' RACE reads and lists one entry per CDR3 protein. The sample holds approximately 810,000 distinct CDR3 sequences, 36% seen once. The material sequenced was blood. The receptor set was obtained from a young man in good health. CDR3s include the opening cysteine and the closing phenylalanine or tryptophan. The D gene is left open where the match is weak. The size field is filled for only some rows; it gives once, few, many or a size class.

>NA|TRBJ1-1|NA|TRBV12-3/TRBV12-4
TGTGCCAGCAGTTTAGCCTTGGCAGGACCTGAGTTGGACACTGAAGCTTTCTTT
CASSLALAGPELDTEAFF
>NA|TRBJ2-5|many|TRBV5-1
TGCGCCAGCAGCTTGGGCAGGACCAAAGAGACCCAGTACTTC
CASSLGRTKETQYF
>NA|TRBJ1-1|few|TRBV5-1
TGCGCCAGCAGCTTGGATGGGAGGGAAGCTTTCTTT
CASSLDGREAFF
>NA|TRBJ1-1|NA|TRBV4-1
TGCGCCAGCAGCCAAGTGGGGGATGAAGCTTTCTTT
CASSQVGDEAFF
>NA|TRBJ2-7|many|TRBV4-2
TGTGCCAGCAGCCAATATGGACCGCTAACGCTCGAGCAGTACTTC
CASSQYGPLTLEQYF
>TRBD1|TRBJ2-3|few|TRBV18
TGTGCCAGCTCACCATTGACAGGGGCTAGGGAAAGCACAGATACGCAGTATTTT
CASSPLTGARESTDTQYF
>NA|TRBJ2-6|NA|TRBV5-1
TGCGCCAGCAGGCGGGAAGGGGCCAACGTCCTGACTTTC
CASRREGANVLTF
>TRBD2|TRBJ2-3|few|TRBV25-1
TGTGCCAGCAGGAACACGGGGGGGCAAGCAGATACGCAGTATTTT
CASRNTGGQADTQYF
>TRBD1|TRBJ2-5|once|TRBV29-1
TGCAGCGTCGCCGGGGACAGGGGAAACCAAGAGACCCAGTACTTC
CSVAGDRGNQETQYF
>TRBD1|TRBJ2-7|NA|TRBV12-3/TRBV12-4
TGTGCCAGCAGACAGACAGGGTACAATGAGCAGTACTTC
CASRQTGYNEQYF
>NA|TRBJ2-3|NA|TRBV9
TGTGCCAGCAGCGTAGCAAAGGCAAGCACAGATACGCAGTATTTT
CASSVAKASTDTQYF
>NA|TRBJ1-1|NA|TRBV7-9
TGTGCCAGCAGAAACACACTGAACACTGAAGCTTTCTTT
CASRNTLNTEAFF
>TRBD1|TRBJ1-6|few|TRBV12-3/TRBV12-4
TGTGCCAGCAGTTTAGAAGGAGGGGGCAATTCACCCCTCCACTTT
CASSLEGGGNSPLHF